Shown below are 19 T cell receptor beta chains from a single sample sequenced in a study of neurological immune-mediated disorders. TCRdb used MiXCR to reprocess the 5' RACE reads, holding one entry per CDR3 protein. The sample holds under 40,000 distinct CDR3 sequences, less than 15% seen once. Sequencing input: PBMCs. The receptor set was obtained from a woman between 50 and 59 years old with HTLV-1-associated myelopathy (HAM/TSP).

Comments on this clonotype: The conserved final phenylalanine or tryptophan is absent from the CDR3, which likely points to a read error. The chain is built from TRBV20-1 and TRBJ2-3; D may correspond to TRBD1 or TRBD2 (6 bases each). Germline V CDR1 and CDR2: DFQATT, SNEGSKA (reference sequence). Between the trimmed V and J ends, which lost 6 bases and 2 bases, there was a span of 15 bases. The CDR3 is 14 amino acids. The CDR3 sequence is CSAETGGNTDTQYL. CDR3 in DNA: TGCAGTGCGGAAACCGGGGGCAACACAGATACGCAGTATCTT.

This clonotype was counted at least ten times. The chain is built from TRBV9 and TRBJ2-1; 10 nucleotides align to TRBD1. The germline V gene encodes CDR1 SGDLS and CDR2 YYNGEE. The ends lost 3 bases at V and 6 bases at J; junction bases unmatched: 6. The CDR3 sequence is 15 residues long. Here the CDR3 reads CASSEGGTGVNEQFF. The CDR3 DNA reads as TGTGCCAGCAGCGAGGGGGGGACAGGGGTCAATGAGCAGTTCTTC.

This clonotype was seen many times. The rearrangement joins TRBV15 to TRBJ2-2; 7 bases align to TRBD2. The J segment lost 6 bases and the V segment lost 3 bases, leaving 7 bases of the junction unmatched. The CDR3 runs to 15 residues. From germline, CDR1 is LNHNV and CDR2 YYDKDF (reference sequence). The CDR3 coding sequence is TGTGCCACCAGCAGGAGGACTAGTGGCGCCGGGGAGCTGTTTTTT. It is translated as CATSRRTSGAGELFF.

This clonotype appeared many times. This sequence joins TRBV4-3 and TRBJ1-2; a weak D match, TRBD1 (6 bases). The length of the CDR3 is 18 residues. Trimming took 3 bases from V and 1 from J, leaving 21 bases between them. Germline CDR1 LGHNA, CDR2 YSLEER. As DNA, the CDR3 is TGCGCCAGCAGCCACTCCATCGGACAGAGTGGACTTAACTATGGCTACACCTTC. Translation gives CASSHSIGQSGLNYGYTF.

This clonotype occurred many times. This chain uses TRBV24-1 with TRBJ1-4; D is uncertain. Germline V gene data show CDR1 as KGHDR and CDR2 as SFDVKD. The V end was cut by 2 bases, the J end by 8 bases, with 14 bases between. This CDR3 region has 15 residues. The CDR3 here is CATSDYPVWWEKLFF. CDR3 bases: TGTGCCACCAGTGATTATCCTGTTTGGTGGGAAAAACTGTTTTTT.

This clonotype was counted ten times or more. V is TRBV15 and J is TRBJ2-7; the D gene is possibly TRBD1 (6 bases). The CDR3 contains 16 residues. Germline V CDR1 and CDR2: LNHNV, YYDKDF (reference sequence). Trimming took 1 base from V and 2 from J, leaving 15 bases between them. The DNA for the CDR3 is TGTGCCACCAGCAGAGGCACAGGGTCAGGGGCCTACGAGCAGTACGTC. This encodes CATSRGTGSGAYEQYV.

The sample holds many counts of this clonotype. The V call is TRBV4-3, the J call TRBJ2-6, with 7 bases identical to TRBD1. The J segment lost 2 bases and the V segment lost 4 bases, leaving 14 bases of the junction unmatched. The CDR3 has 19 amino acids. The germline V gene encodes CDR1 LGHNA and CDR2 YSLEER. CDR3 region: CASSRMIGGQSPGANVLTF. The DNA for the CDR3 is TGCGCCAGCAGCCGGATGATTGGGGGACAGTCACCTGGGGCCAACGTCCTGACTTTC.

This clonotype was recorded at least ten times. The J gene is TRBJ2-1, the V gene TRBV6-5; 13 bases line up with TRBD2. The CDR3 loop spans 16 amino acids. CDR1 is MNHEY and CDR2 is SVGAGI in the germline V gene. Germline trimming cut 5 bases from V and 4 bases from J; bases unmatched to any gene: 5. CDR3 residues: CASSDQLAGGYNEQFF. The CDR3 DNA sequence: TGTGCCAGCAGTGACCAACTAGCGGGGGGGTACAATGAGCAGTTCTTC.

This clonotype came up many times. The chain has TRBV3-1 and TRBJ2-7; D remains unclear. The CDR3 covers 13 residues. CDR1 is LGHDT and CDR2 is YNNKEL in the germline V gene (reference sequence). V was pared by 4 bases and J by 0 bases, with 7 bases between. Here the CDR3 reads CASSLDTSYEQYF. DNA for the CDR3: TGTGCCAGCAGCCTTGACACCTCCTACGAGCAGTACTTC.

This clonotype was detected many times. This chain links TRBV7-2 with TRBJ2-5, with 9 bases identical to TRBD2. Trimming at V came to 2 bases and at J to 5 bases, leaving 9 bases not matched to a gene. Germline V lookup: CDR1 SGHTA, CDR2 FQGNSA. CDR3 length: 16 amino acids. CDR3 residues: CASSLSSAGGGETQYF. The CDR3 coding sequence is TGTGCCAGCAGCTTATCTTCAGCGGGGGGCGGGGAGACCCAGTACTTC.

This clonotype was counted at least ten times. The rearrangement links TRBV20-1 to TRBJ2-2, with D perhaps matching TRBD2 (6 bases). Trimming shortened V by 6 bases and J by 2 bases, and 13 bases separated the two germline ends. This CDR3 is 14 amino acids long. CDR1 DFQATT and CDR2 SNEGSKA come from the germline V gene (reference sequence). CDR3 sequence (DNA): TGCAGTGCGAACAGCGGGCTTAACACCGGGGAGCTGTTTTTT. Protein: CSANSGLNTGELFF.

This clonotype was seen repeatedly, ten times or more. The chain employs TRBV15 and TRBJ1-2, with D possibly being TRBD1 (6 bases). The CDR3 extends over 16 amino acids. Germline-derived CDR1 and CDR2 are LNHNV and YYDKDF (reference sequence). V dropped 4 bases and J dropped 3 bases, with 18 bases sitting between them. CDR3 amino acids: CATSIYYVGGDYGYTF. Here the CDR3 DNA reads TGTGCCACCAGCATCTATTACGTGGGGGGCGACTATGGCTACACCTTC.

The table lists this clonotype with many counts. The V gene is TRBV20-1, the J gene TRBJ1-1; TRBD1 aligns across 7 bases. The J segment lost 0 bases and the V segment lost 0 bases, leaving 7 bases of the junction unmatched. The CDR3 has 16 amino acids. Germline-derived CDR1 and CDR2 are DFQATT and SNEGSKA (reference sequence). The CDR3 nucleotides are TGCAGTGCTAGAGATCCGGCAGGGGGGGTGAACACTGAAGCTTTCTTT. It is translated as CSARDPAGGVNTEAFF.

This clonotype was seen at least ten times. V and J are TRBV5-1 and TRBJ1-2, with D hard to call. The CDR3 consists of 13 residues. The V and J ends lost 0 bases and 4 bases respectively, with 7 bases between them. CDR1 and CDR2 from the germline V gene are SGHRS and YFSETQ. The chain's CDR3 is CASSLDSFYGYTF. CDR3 bases: TGCGCCAGCAGCTTGGACAGTTTCTATGGCTACACCTTC.

This clonotype appeared many times. The rearrangement joins TRBV20-1 to TRBJ2-5; D is possibly TRBD1 or TRBD2 (6 bases each). Per the germline V gene, CDR1 is DFQATT and CDR2 is SNEGSKA (reference sequence). Trimming stripped 0 bases from V and 3 bases from J, with 11 bases between. The CDR3 has 14 residues. The CDR3 reads CSAREARGEETQYF. The CDR3 nucleotides are TGCAGTGCTAGAGAGGCAAGGGGGGAAGAGACCCAGTACTTC.

This clonotype has at least ten counts. The CDR3 sequence is CASSEAWGNSPLHF. CDR3 sequence (DNA): TGTGCCAGCAGTGAGGCTTGGGGTAATTCACCCCTCCACTTT. The chain carries TRBV2 and TRBJ1-6, with D hard to call. This CDR3 has 14 residues. Germline assignment: CDR1 SNHLY and CDR2 FYNNEI. The V gene lost 3 bases and the J gene lost 6 bases, with 9 bases spanning the gap.

Comments on this clonotype: A much larger clone is a single base away; this may be a read error. This chain connects TRBV7-2 to TRBJ2-1; TRBD2 matches at 9 bases. V gave up 3 bases and J gave up 9 bases; unmatched junction bases: 12. The germline V gene encodes CDR1 SGHTA and CDR2 FQGNSA. This CDR3 is built from 16 residues. The CDR3 nucleotides read TGTGCCAGCAGCTTGAGACCGCGGGGGGGCAAGGGTGAGCAGTTCTTC. As protein: CASSLRPRGGKGEQFF.

This clonotype was counted at least ten times. The chain uses TRBV7-2 and TRBJ1-1; TRBD1 aligns across 8 bases. Germline values: CDR1 SGHTA, CDR2 FQGNSA. The CDR3 has 13 residues. V gave up 1 base and J gave up 5 bases; unmatched junction bases: 0. CDR3 DNA sequence: TGTGCCAGCAGCTTAGACAGGGGGACTGAAGCTTTCTTT. Protein: CASSLDRGTEAFF.

This clonotype was seen many times. The genes are TRBV12-3 or TRBV12-4 and TRBJ1-1, with D tentatively TRBD1 (6 bases). This CDR3 spans 14 amino acids. The germline V and J ends were trimmed by 3 bases and 1 base, with 9 bases remaining between them. CDR3 nucleotide sequence: TGTGCCAGCAGTTTGGCAGGGGCGAACACTGAAGCTTTCTTT. Protein product: CASSLAGANTEAFF.